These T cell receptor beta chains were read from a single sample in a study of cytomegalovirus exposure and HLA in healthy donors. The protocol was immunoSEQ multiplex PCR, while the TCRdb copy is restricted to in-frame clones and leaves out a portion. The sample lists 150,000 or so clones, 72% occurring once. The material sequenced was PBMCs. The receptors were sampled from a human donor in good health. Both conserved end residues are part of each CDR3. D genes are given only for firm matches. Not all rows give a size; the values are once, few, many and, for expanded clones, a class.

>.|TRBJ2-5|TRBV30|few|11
CAWTLQETQYF
TGTGCCTGGACCCTTCAAGAGACCCAGTACTTC
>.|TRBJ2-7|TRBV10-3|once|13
CAISPSLKSEQYF
TGTGCCATCAGCCCGTCCCTCAAGAGCGAGCAGTACTTC
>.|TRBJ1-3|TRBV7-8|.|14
CASSSGASGNTIYF
TGTGCCAGCAGCTCAGGGGCCTCTGGAAACACCATATATTTT
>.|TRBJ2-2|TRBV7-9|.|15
CASSSPGERPGELFF
TGTGCCAGCAGCTCCCCAGGGGAGCGACCCGGGGAGCTGTTTTTT
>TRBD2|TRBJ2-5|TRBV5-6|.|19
CASSLVGLAGTTVEETQYF
TGTGCCAGCAGCTTGGTGGGACTAGCGGGAACAACCGTTGAAGAGACCCAGTACTTC
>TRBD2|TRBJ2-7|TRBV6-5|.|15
CASSRPAGGSYEQYF
TGTGCCAGCAGCCGCCCGGCGGGAGGCTCCTACGAGCAGTACTTC
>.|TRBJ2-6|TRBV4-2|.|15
CASSQYRAGANVLTF
TGTGCCAGCAGCCAATACAGGGCTGGGGCCAACGTCCTGACTTTC
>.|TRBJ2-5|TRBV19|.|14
CASSIAGGQETQYF
TGTGCCAGTAGTATAGCGGGTGGGCAAGAGACCCAGTACTTC
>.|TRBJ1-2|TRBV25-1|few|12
CASSRGNYGYTF
TGTGCCAGCAGCAGGGGTAACTATGGCTACACCTTC
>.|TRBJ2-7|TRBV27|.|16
CASSLKGSHSSYEQYF
TGTGCCAGCAGTTTGAAGGGGTCGCATAGCTCCTACGAGCAGTACTTC
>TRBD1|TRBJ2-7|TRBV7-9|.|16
CASSSVKGALSYEQYF
TGTGCCAGCAGCTCCGTGAAGGGGGCGCTTTCCTACGAGCAGTACTTC
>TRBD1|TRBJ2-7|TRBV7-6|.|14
CASSLRTGGNEQYF
TGTGCCAGCAGCTTAAGGACAGGGGGCAACGAGCAGTACTTC
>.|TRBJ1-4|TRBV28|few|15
CASRVRGAANEKLFF
TGTGCCAGCAGGGTCCGGGGGGCTGCTAATGAAAAACTGTTTTTT
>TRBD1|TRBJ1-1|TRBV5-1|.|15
CASSFGGTGGTEAFF
TGCGCCAGCAGTTTTGGGGGCACAGGGGGCACTGAAGCTTTCTTT